This T cell receptor beta chain was identified during a study of cytomegalovirus exposure and HLA in healthy donors. Regarding the study as a whole: Sequencing likely produced, as an artifact, a cluster of highly shared sequence variants.

With respect to this clone: What it binds is unknown.

PCR primers comprised 60 Vbeta and 13 Jbeta primers. Libraries were prepared by immunoSEQ multiplex PCR; TCRdb keeps only in-frame clonotypes and omits some of them. Among 140,000 or so clones listed, approximately 80% were seen once. V was cut by 0 bases and J by 3 bases, with 14 bases left in between. Germline CDR1 reads SGHTA; CDR2 reads FQGTGA. The CDR3 extends over 16 amino acids. This TCR was recovered from a man between 40 and 49 years old in good health and CMV-seronegative. The sequencing sample was made of PBMCs. The chain uses TRBV7-3 and TRBJ2-5, with D possibly being TRBD2 (6 bases). The DNA of the CDR3 is TGTGCCAGCAGCTTAACCGGGACTCTGGGGAAAGAGACCCAGTACTTC. Residues: CASSLTGTLGKETQYF.